Each of the 15 T cell receptor beta chains below was sequenced from the same sample in a study of blood T cell repertoires in COVID-19. Repertoires were generated with immunoSEQ multiplex PCR, while TCRdb's copy carries only in-frame clones and drops some. In the table there are roughly 200,000 clones, around 83% of which are singletons. Sequencing used peripheral blood. Receptors were obtained from a man aged 35 to 55 with active or convalescent COVID-19.

V usage is TRBV6-1 and J usage is TRBJ2-5, with 14 bases identical to TRBD2. This CDR3 is 16 amino acids long. CDR1 MNHNS and CDR2 SASEGT come from the germline V gene. The J segment lost 4 bases and the V segment lost 4 bases, leaving 5 bases of the junction unmatched. As DNA, the CDR3 is TGTGCCAGCAGTGTACTTGGACTAGCGGGAGGAGAGACCCAGTACTTC. Residues: CASSVLGLAGGETQYF.

Points on this clone: This same CDR3 is encoded by further DNA sequences in the sample. The rearrangement links TRBV30 to TRBJ1-2, with D possibly matching TRBD1 (6 bases). The CDR3 covers 13 residues. Germline V gene sequence: CDR1 GTSNPN, CDR2 SVGIG (reference sequence). The V end was cut by 1 base, the J end by 7 bases, with 13 bases between. The CDR3 here is CAWSGQGFSGYTF. Here the CDR3 DNA reads TGTGCCTGGAGTGGGCAGGGGTTCAGTGGCTACACCTTC.

The rearrangement joins TRBV30 to TRBJ1-4; TRBD1 agrees at 7 bases. Germline-derived CDR1 and CDR2 are GTSNPN and SVGIG (reference sequence). This CDR3 contains 15 residues. Trimming removed 4 bases from V and 3 bases from J; junction bases left unmatched: 8. The CDR3 region is CAWTQGVSANEKLFF. The CDR3 coding sequence is TGTGCCTGGACCCAGGGGGTTTCGGCTAATGAAAAACTGTTTTTT.

The genes are TRBV5-4 and TRBJ2-1; 12 nucleotides agree with TRBD2. CDR3 length: 16 amino acids. The germline gives CDR1 SGHNT, CDR2 YYREEE (reference sequence). V trimming: 4 bases; J trimming: 4 bases; junction bases outside the gene matches: 6. CDR3 amino acids: CASSLAGGTGYNEQFF. CDR3 DNA: TGTGCCAGCAGCCTAGCGGGAGGGACCGGATACAATGAGCAGTTCTTC.

The chain employs TRBV20-1 and TRBJ2-7; tentative D call: TRBD1 (6 bases). The CDR3 is 15 residues long. V lost 3 bases to trimming and J lost 1 base, with 16 bases between them. Germline values: CDR1 DFQATT, CDR2 SNEGSKA (reference sequence). This chain's CDR3 is CSASTLLGASYEQYF. CDR3 nucleotide sequence: TGCAGTGCTAGTACCCTGCTGGGGGCATCCTACGAGCAGTACTTC.

The chain carries TRBV18 and TRBJ1-2, with 9 nucleotides matching TRBD1. Trimming took 4 bases from V and 6 from J; bases not matched to a gene: 6. The germline gives CDR1 KGHSH, CDR2 LQKENI. The CDR3 contains 14 residues. CDR3: CASSLGQGNDGYTF. The CDR3 DNA follows: TGTGCCAGCTCACTCGGACAGGGGAATGATGGCTACACCTTC.

This clone was observed once. The CDR3 nucleotides read TGCGCCAGCAGCCAAGCGGATGGACAGGGTTACGAAAAACTGTTTTTT. It yields the protein CASSQADGQGYEKLFF. The chain couples TRBV4-1 to TRBJ1-4, with 8 bases that match TRBD1. V lost 1 base and J lost 8; bases outside the gene matches: 9. The CDR3 extends over 16 amino acids. Germline V gene data show CDR1 as MGHRA and CDR2 as YSYEKL.

The CDR3 nucleotides are TGTGCCAGCAGTCGCATGGGGACAGTTAATGAAAAACTGTTTTTT. Protein product: CASSRMGTVNEKLFF. The V call is TRBV6-5, the J call TRBJ1-4; 7 nucleotides agree with TRBD1. This CDR3 region has 15 residues. The V gene end was trimmed by 5 bases and the J gene end by 4 bases; junction bases not matched to a gene: 7. Germline loops: CDR1 MNHEY, CDR2 SVGAGI.

CDR3 sequence: CASSLDPSETSGMETQYF. The CDR3 DNA sequence: TGTGCCAGCAGCTTAGATCCGAGCGAGACTAGCGGGATGGAGACCCAGTACTTC. This chain uses TRBV11-3 with TRBJ2-5; 11 bases line up with TRBD2. CDR1 SGHNT and CDR2 YENEEA come from the germline V gene. The V gene end was trimmed by 0 bases and the J gene end by 5 bases; junction bases not matched to a gene: 11. The CDR3 runs to 18 residues.

The V and J genes are TRBV24-1 and TRBJ2-3; 8 nucleotides agree with TRBD2. The V and J ends lost 4 bases and 5 bases, in that order; junction bases with no gene match: 10. The germline gives CDR1 KGHDR, CDR2 SFDVKD. This CDR3 comprises 16 residues. CDR3 residues: CATSDRNSGNGDTQYF. DNA of the CDR3: TGTGCCACCAGTGACCGAAATAGCGGGAACGGAGATACGCAGTATTTT.

This clone showed up just a few times. The gene calls are TRBV11-2 and TRBJ1-4; 8 bases match TRBD1. V lost 6 bases and J lost 4; bases outside the gene matches: 4. In germline, CDR1 is SGHAT, CDR2 FQNNGV. The CDR3 length is 14 residues. The CDR3 DNA reads as TGTGCCAGCAGAGTCGACAGGGGTAATGAAAAACTGTTTTTT. It codes for CASRVDRGNEKLFF.

The rearrangement uses TRBV11-2 and TRBJ2-1; D is ambiguous. V was cut by 0 bases and J by 6 bases, with 12 bases left in between. This CDR3 region has 15 residues. CDR1 and CDR2 (germline): SGHAT, FQNNGV. The CDR3 reads CASSLESYPGNEQFF. The DNA of the CDR3 is TGTGCCAGCAGCTTAGAGTCGTATCCCGGCAATGAGCAGTTCTTC.

The V and J genes are TRBV6-1 and TRBJ1-5, with D uncertain. The germline V gene has CDR1 MNHNS and CDR2 SASEGT. V was cut by 0 bases and J by 6 bases, with 12 bases left in between. This CDR3 is 15 amino acids long. The CDR3 sequence is CASSEATDWAQPQHF. DNA of the CDR3: TGTGCCAGCAGTGAAGCGACGGACTGGGCTCAGCCCCAGCATTTT.

The chain joins TRBV7-8 to TRBJ1-5; a weak D match, TRBD1 (6 bases). The CDR3 has 13 amino acids. Trimming shortened V by 1 base and J by 5 bases, and 6 bases separated the two germline ends. Germline values: CDR1 SGHVS, CDR2 FQNEAQ. In nucleotides, the CDR3 is TGTGCCAGCAGCTTAGAGGGGGATCAGCCCCAGCATTTT. It codes for CASSLEGDQPQHF. The whole variable domain, filled in from reference TRBV7-8 and TRBJ1-5, reads GAGVSQSPRYKVAKRGQDVALRCDPISGHVSLFWYQQALGQGPEFLTYFQNEAQLDKSGLPSDRFFAERPEGSVSTLKIQRTQQEDSAVYLCASSLEGDQPQHFGDGTRLSIL.

The gene calls are TRBV5-1 and TRBJ2-2, with 7 positions matching TRBD2. Trimming took 5 bases from V and 3 from J; bases not matched to a gene: 4. Germline-derived CDR1 and CDR2 are SGHRS and YFSETQ. There are 14 residues in the CDR3. Here the CDR3 reads CASRTTSDTGELFF. CDR3 bases: TGCGCCAGCAGGACCACTAGCGACACCGGGGAGCTGTTTTTT.